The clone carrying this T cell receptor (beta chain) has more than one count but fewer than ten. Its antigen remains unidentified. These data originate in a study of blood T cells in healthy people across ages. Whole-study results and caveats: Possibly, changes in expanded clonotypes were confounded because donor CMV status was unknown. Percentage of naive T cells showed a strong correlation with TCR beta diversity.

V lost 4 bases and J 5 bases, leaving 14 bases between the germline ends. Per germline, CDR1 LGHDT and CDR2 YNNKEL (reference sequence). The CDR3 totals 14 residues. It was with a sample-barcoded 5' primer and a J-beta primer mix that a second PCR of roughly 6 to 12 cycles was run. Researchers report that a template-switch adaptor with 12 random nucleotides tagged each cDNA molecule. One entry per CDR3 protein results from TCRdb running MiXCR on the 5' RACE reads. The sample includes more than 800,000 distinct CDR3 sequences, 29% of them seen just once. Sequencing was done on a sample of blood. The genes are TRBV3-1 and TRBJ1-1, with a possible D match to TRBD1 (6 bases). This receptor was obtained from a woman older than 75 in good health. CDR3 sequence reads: CASSLQGGRTEAFF. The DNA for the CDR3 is TGTGCCAGCAGCCTACAGGGAGGTCGGACTGAAGCTTTCTTT.